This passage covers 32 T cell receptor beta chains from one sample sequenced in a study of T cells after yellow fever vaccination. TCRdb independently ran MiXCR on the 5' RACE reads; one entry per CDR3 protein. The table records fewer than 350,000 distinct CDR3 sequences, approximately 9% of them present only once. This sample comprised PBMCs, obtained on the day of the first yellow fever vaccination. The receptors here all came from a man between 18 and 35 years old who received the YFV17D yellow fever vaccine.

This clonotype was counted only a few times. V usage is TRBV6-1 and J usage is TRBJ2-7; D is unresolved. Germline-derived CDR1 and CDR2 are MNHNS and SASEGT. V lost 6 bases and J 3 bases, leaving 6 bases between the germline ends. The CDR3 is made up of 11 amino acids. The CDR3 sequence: CASRGIYEQYF. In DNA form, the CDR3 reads TGTGCCAGCAGGGGGATCTACGAGCAGTACTTC.

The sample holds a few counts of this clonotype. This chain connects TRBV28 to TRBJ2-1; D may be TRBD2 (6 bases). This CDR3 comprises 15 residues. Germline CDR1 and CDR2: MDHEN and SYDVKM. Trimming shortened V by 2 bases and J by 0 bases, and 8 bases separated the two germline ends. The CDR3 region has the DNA TGTGCCAGCAGTTTACCGGGAGTCTCCTACAATGAGCAGTTCTTC. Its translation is CASSLPGVSYNEQFF.

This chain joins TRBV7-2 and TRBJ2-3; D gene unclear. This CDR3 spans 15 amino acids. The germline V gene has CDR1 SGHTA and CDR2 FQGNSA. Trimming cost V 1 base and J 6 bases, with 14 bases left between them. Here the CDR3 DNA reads TGTGCCAGCAGCTTAGTCCTTGGGGTACCTGATACGCAGTATTTT. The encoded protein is CASSLVLGVPDTQYF.

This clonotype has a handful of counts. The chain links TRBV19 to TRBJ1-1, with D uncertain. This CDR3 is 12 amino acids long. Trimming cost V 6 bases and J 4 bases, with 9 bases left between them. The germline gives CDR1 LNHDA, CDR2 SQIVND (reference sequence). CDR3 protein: CASSATPTEAFF. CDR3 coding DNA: TGTGCCAGTAGCGCAACCCCCACTGAAGCTTTCTTT.

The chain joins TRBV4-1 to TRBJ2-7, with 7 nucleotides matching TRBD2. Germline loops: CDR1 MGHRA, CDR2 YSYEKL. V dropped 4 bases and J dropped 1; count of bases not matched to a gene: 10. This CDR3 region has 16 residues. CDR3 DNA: TGCGCCAGCAGCCTTGGGTCTGGGAGGGGTTCCTACGAGCAGTACTTC. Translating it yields CASSLGSGRGSYEQYF.

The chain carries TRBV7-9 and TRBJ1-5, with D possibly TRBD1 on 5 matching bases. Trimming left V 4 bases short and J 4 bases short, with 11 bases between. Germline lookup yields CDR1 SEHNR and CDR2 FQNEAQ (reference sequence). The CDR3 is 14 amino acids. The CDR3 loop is CASSSVEGNQPQHF. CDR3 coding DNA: TGTGCCAGCAGCTCTGTCGAGGGGAATCAGCCCCAGCATTTT.

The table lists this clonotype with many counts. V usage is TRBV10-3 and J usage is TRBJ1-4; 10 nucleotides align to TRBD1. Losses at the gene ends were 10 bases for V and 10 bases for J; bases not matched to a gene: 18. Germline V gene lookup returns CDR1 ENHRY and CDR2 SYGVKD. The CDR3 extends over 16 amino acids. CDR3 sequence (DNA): TGTGCCACCCGAGGGTCGACAGGGGGCAAGTTAGGAAAACTGTTTTTT. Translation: CATRGSTGGKLGKLFF.

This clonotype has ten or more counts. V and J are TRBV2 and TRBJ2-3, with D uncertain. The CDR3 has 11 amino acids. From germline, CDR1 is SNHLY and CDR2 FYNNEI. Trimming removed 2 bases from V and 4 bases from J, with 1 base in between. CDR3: CASSEPDTQYF. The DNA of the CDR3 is TGTGCCAGCAGTGAACCAGATACGCAGTATTTT.

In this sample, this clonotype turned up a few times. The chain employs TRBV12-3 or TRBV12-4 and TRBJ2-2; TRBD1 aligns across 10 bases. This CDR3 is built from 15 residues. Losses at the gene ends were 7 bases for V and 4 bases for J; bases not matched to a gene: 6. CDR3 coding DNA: TGTGCCAGCAACCCGACAGGGGGCTTCACCGGGGAGCTGTTTTTT. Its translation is CASNPTGGFTGELFF.

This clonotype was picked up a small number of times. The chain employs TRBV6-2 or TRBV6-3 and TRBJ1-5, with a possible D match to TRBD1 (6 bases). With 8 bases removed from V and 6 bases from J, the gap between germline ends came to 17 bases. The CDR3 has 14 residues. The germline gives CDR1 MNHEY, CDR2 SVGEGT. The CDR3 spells CASGNRDVGQPQHF. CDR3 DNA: TGTGCCAGCGGGAACAGGGATGTCGGTCAGCCCCAGCATTTT.

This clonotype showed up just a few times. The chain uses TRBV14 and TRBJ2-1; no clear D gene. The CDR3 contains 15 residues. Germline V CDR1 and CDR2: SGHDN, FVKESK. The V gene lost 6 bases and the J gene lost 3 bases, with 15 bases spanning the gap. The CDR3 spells CASSSKSPSYNEQFF. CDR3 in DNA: TGTGCCAGCAGTTCCAAAAGCCCCAGCTACAATGAGCAGTTCTTC.

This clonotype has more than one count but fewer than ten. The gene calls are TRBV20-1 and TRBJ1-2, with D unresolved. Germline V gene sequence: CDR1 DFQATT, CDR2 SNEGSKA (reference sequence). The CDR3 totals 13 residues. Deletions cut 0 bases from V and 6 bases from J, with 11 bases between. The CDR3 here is CSARDPSRDGYTF. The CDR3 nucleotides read TGCAGTGCTAGAGACCCAAGCCGGGATGGCTACACCTTC.

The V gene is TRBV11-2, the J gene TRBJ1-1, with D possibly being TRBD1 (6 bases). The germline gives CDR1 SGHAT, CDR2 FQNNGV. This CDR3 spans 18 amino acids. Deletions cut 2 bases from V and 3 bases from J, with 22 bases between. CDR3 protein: CASSLNFLGGLADTEAFF. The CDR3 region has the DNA TGTGCCAGCAGCTTAAATTTTCTCGGGGGGCTAGCGGACACTGAAGCTTTCTTT. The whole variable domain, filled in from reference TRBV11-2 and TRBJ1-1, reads EAGVAQSPRYKIIEKRQSVAFWCNPISGHATLYWYQQILGQGPKLLIQFQNNGVVDDSQLPKDRFSAERLKGVDSTLKIQPAKLEDSAVYLCASSLNFLGGLADTEAFFGQGTRLTVV.

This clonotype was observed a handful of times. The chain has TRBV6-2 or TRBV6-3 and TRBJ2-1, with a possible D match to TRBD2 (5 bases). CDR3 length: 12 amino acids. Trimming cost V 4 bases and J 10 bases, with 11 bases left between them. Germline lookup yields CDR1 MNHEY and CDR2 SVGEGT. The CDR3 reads CASSLRLAEQFF. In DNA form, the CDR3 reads TGTGCCAGCAGTTTGCGGCTAGCCGAGCAGTTCTTC.

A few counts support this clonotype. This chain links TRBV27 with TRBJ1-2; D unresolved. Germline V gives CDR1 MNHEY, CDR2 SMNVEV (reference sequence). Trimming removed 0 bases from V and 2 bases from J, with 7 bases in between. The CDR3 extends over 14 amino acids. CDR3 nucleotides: TGTGCCAGCAGTTTATCTGACCGCAACTATGGCTACACCTTC. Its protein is CASSLSDRNYGYTF.

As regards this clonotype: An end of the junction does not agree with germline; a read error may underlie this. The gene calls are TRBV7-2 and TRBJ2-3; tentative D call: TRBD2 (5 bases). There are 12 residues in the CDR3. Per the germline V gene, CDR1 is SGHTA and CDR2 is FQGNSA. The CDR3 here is CASSPHRDTQNF. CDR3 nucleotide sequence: TGTGCCAGCAGCCCCCATCGGGATACGCAGAATTTT.

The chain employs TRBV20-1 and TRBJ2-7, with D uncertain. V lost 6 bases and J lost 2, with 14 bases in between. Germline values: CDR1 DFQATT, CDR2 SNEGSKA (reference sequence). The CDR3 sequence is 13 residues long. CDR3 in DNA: TGCAGTGCCCGCCTAGAATCCCCCTACGAGCAGTACGTC. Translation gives CSARLESPYEQYV.

Here the CDR3 DNA reads TGTGCCAGCTCACCTCTGAGACGGCAAGAGACCCAGTACTTC. It translates to CASSPLRRQETQYF. V usage is TRBV18 and J usage is TRBJ2-5; D not certain. Germline lookup yields CDR1 KGHSH and CDR2 LQKENI. Deletions cut 3 bases from V and 2 bases from J, with 10 bases between. The CDR3 loop spans 14 amino acids.

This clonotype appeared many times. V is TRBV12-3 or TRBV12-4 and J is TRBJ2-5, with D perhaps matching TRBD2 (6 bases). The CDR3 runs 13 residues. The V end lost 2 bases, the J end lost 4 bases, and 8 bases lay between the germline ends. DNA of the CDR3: TGTGCCAGCAGTTTAATCGGGGGAGAGACCCAGTACTTC. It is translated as CASSLIGGETQYF.

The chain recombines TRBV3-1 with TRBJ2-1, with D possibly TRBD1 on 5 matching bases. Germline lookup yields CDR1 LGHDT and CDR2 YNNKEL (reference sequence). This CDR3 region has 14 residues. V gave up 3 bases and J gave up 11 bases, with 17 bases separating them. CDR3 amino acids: CASSQTGGAEKQFF. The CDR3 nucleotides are TGTGCCAGCAGCCAGACGGGTGGGGCAGAAAAGCAGTTCTTC.

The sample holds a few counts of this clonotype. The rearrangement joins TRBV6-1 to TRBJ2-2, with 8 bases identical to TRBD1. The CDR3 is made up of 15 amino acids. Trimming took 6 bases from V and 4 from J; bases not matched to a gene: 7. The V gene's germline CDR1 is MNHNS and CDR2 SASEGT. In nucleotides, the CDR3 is TGTGCCAGCAGGAGACCAGGGGGCGGCACCGGGGAGCTGTTTTTT. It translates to CASRRPGGGTGELFF.

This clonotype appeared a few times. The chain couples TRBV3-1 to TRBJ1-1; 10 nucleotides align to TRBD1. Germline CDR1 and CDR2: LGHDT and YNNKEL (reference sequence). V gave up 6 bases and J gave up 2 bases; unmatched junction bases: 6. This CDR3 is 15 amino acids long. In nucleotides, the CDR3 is TGTGCCAGCAGTCACCTGACAGGGGGCAACACTGAAGCTTTCTTT. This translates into CASSHLTGGNTEAFF. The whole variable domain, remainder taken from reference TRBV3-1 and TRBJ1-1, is DTAVSQTPKYLVTQMGNDKSIKCEQNLGHDTMYWYKQDSKKFLKIMFSYNNKELIINETVPNRFSPKSPDKAHLNLHINSLELGDSAVYFCASSHLTGGNTEAFFGQGTRLTVV.

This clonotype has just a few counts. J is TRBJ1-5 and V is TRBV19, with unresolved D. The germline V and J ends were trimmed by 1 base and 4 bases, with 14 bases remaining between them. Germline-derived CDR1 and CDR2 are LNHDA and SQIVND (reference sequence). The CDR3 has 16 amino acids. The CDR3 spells CASSIAGHRGNQPQHF. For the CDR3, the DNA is TGTGCCAGTAGTATAGCCGGCCACCGAGGGAATCAGCCCCAGCATTTT. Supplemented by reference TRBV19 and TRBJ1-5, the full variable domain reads DGGITQSPKYLFRKEGQNVTLSCEQNLNHDAMYWYRQDPGQGLRLIYYSQIVNDFQKGDIAEGYSVSREKKESFPLTVTSAQKNPTAFYLCASSIAGHRGNQPQHFGDGTRLSIL.

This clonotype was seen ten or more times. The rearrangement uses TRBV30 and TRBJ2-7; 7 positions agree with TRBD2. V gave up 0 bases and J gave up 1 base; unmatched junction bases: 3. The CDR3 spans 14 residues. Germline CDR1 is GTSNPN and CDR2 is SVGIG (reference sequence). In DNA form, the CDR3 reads TGTGCCTGGAGTGTCTTAGCGGGTTCCTACGAGCAGTACTTC. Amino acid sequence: CAWSVLAGSYEQYF.

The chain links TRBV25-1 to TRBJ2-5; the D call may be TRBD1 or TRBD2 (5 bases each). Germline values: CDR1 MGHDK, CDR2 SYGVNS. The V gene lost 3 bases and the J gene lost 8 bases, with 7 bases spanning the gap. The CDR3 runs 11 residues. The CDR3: CASSDRDTQYF. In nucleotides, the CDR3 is TGTGCCAGCAGTGACCGGGACACCCAGTACTTC.

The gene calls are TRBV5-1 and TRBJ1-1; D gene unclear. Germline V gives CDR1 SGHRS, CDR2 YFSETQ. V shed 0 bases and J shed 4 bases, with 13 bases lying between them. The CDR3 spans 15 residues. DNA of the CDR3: TGCGCCAGCAGCTTGGCCTACAAGCGCCCCACTGAAGCTTTCTTT. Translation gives CASSLAYKRPTEAFF.

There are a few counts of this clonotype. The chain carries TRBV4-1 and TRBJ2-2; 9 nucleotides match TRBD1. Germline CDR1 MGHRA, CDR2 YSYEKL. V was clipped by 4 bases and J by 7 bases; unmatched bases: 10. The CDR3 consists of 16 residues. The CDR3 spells CASSRRDRVGDGELFF. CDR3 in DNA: TGCGCCAGCAGCCGAAGGGACAGGGTAGGGGACGGGGAGCTGTTTTTT.

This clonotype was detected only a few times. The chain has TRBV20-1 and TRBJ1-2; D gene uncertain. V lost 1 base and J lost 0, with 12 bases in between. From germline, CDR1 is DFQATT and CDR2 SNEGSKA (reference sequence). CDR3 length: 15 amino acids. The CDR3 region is CSARGAGRANYGYTF. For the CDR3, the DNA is TGCAGTGCTAGAGGGGCAGGCAGAGCTAACTATGGCTACACCTTC.

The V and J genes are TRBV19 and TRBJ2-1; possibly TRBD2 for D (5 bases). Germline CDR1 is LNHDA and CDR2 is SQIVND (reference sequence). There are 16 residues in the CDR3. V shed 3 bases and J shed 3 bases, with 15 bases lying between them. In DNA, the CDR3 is TGTGCCAGTAGTATGGACCCGGGGAGCGTCTACAATGAGCAGTTCTTC. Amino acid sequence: CASSMDPGSVYNEQFF. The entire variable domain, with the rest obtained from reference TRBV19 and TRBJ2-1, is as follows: DGGITQSPKYLFRKEGQNVTLSCEQNLNHDAMYWYRQDPGQGLRLIYYSQIVNDFQKGDIAEGYSVSREKKESFPLTVTSAQKNPTAFYLCASSMDPGSVYNEQFFGPGTRLTVL.

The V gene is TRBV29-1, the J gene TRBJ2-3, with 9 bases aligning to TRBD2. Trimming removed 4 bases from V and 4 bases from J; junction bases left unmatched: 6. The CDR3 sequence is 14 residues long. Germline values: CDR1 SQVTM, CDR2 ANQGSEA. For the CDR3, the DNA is TGCAGCGTTGTAGGCGGGGGGGGGGCAGATACGCAGTATTTT. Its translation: CSVVGGGGADTQYF.

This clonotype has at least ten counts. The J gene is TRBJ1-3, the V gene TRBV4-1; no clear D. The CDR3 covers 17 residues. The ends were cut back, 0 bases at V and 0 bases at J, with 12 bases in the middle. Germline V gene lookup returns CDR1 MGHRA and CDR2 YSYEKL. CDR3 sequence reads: CASSQEAGLSSGNTIYF. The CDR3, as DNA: TGCGCCAGCAGCCAAGAGGCCGGACTTAGCTCTGGAAACACCATATATTTT.

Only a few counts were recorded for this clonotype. CDR3: CASTPTDTEAFF. CDR3 sequence (DNA): TGTGCCAGCACCCCCACGGACACTGAAGCTTTCTTT. V usage is TRBV7-9 and J usage is TRBJ1-1; no definite D call. The germline gives CDR1 SEHNR, CDR2 FQNEAQ (reference sequence). The CDR3 length is 12 residues. Trimming left V 7 bases short and J 3 bases short, with 9 bases between.